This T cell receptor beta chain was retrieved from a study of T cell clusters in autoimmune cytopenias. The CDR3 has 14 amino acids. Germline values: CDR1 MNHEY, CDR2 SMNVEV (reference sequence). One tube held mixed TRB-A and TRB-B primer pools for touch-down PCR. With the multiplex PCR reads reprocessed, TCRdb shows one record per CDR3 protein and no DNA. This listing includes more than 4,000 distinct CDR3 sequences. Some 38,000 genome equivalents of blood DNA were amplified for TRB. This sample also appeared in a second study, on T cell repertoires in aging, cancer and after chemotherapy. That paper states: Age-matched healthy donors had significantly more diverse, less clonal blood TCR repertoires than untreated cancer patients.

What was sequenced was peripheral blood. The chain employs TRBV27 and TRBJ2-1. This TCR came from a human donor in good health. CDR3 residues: CASSPINEHTEQFF.